This section outlines one T cell receptor (beta chain) sequence together with its context. The data stem from a study of cytomegalovirus exposure and HLA in healthy donors. The germline V gene encodes CDR1 MNHEY and CDR2 SVGAGI. The CDR3 consists of 16 residues. Trimming left V 0 bases short and J 4 bases short, with 16 bases between. Only in-frame clones appear in the TCRdb table, and some are missing; sequencing was by immunoSEQ multiplex PCR. Of around 150,000 clones listed, more than 70% were seen once; the top ten hold roughly 3%. This TCR derives from a man in his late teens or twenties in good health and CMV-seronegative. The chain combines TRBV6-5 with TRBJ2-7; D is ambiguous. The sample taken for sequencing was PBMCs. CDR3 nucleotide sequence: TGTGCCAGCAGTTACTCTCGTCTCGTTCCTTCTTACGAGCAGTACTTC. The encoded protein is CASSYSRLVPSYEQYF.